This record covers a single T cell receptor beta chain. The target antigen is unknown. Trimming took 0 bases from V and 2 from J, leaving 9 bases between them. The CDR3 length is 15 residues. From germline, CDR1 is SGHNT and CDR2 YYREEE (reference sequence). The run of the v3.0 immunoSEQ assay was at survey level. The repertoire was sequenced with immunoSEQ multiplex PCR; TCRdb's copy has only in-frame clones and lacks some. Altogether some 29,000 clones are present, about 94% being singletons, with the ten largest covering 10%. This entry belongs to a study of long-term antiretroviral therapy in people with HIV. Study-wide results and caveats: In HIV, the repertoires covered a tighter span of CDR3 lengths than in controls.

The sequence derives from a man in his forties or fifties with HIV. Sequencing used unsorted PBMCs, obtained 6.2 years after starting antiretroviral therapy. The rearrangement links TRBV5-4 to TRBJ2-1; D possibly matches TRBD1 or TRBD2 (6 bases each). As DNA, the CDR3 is TGTGCCAGCAGCTTGGAGGGGGGCCCCTACAATGAGCAGTTCTTC. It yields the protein CASSLEGGPYNEQFF.